The 20 T cell receptor beta chains reported below all come from one sample, sequenced in a study of T-cell memory formation after mild COVID-19. Via MiXCR, TCRdb re-called the 5' RACE reads, giving one row per CDR3 protein. This sample has about 270,000 distinct CDR3 sequences, with approximately 15% found just once. The sequenced sample was PBMCs or a T cell subset sorted from them (not recorded which). The receptors originated from an adult woman who had mild COVID-19 (a few samples of this study predate the infection). Cell type and time point are not known.

This clonotype was recorded many times. At one end the junction does not follow the germline gene, possibly because of a read error. This chain uses TRBV7-9 with TRBJ2-5; D uncertain. CDR3 length: 12 amino acids. Per the germline V gene, CDR1 is SEHNR and CDR2 is FQNEAQ (reference sequence). The CDR3 sequence: CASSLLGETQYF. As DNA, the CDR3 is TGCGCCAGCAGCTTGTTAGGGGAGACCCAGTACTTC.

The chain is built from TRBV18 and TRBJ2-7; possible D gene TRBD1, 6 bases. The V gene lost 1 base and the J gene lost 2 bases, with 9 bases spanning the gap. From germline, CDR1 is KGHSH and CDR2 LQKENI. The length of the CDR3 is 14 residues. In DNA form, the CDR3 reads TGTGCCAGCTCACCACGACAGGCCACCTACGAGCAGTACTTC. It specifies CASSPRQATYEQYF.

The chain joins TRBV2 to TRBJ1-5, with 10 bases aligning to TRBD1. The CDR3 consists of 17 residues. V lost 4 bases, J lost 4 bases, and 10 bases stayed unmatched. Germline CDR1 and CDR2: SNHLY and FYNNEI. In nucleotides, the CDR3 is TGTGCCAGCAGTGGTGGAGTGGGGACAGGGGATAATCAGCCCCAGCATTTT. This codes for CASSGGVGTGDNQPQHF.

In its sample, this clonotype was seen a few times. The chain links TRBV24-1 to TRBJ2-5; 10 bases fit TRBD1. The CDR3 loop spans 14 amino acids. Germline values: CDR1 KGHDR, CDR2 SFDVKD. The J segment lost 5 bases and the V segment lost 4 bases, leaving 3 bases of the junction unmatched. The CDR3: CATSDQDRGETQYF. The CDR3 DNA is TGTGCCACCAGTGACCAGGACAGGGGGGAGACCCAGTACTTC.

This clonotype was counted between two and nine times. V and J are TRBV2 and TRBJ2-6, with a weak D call TRBD1 (7 bases). The length of the CDR3 is 16 residues. Trimming removed 4 bases from V and 2 bases from J, with 12 bases in between. Germline V CDR1 and CDR2: SNHLY, FYNNEI. CDR3 coding DNA: TGTGCCAGCAGTGCAGCAGGGGGGACTGGGGCCAACGTCCTGACTTTC. Amino acid sequence: CASSAAGGTGANVLTF.

On this clonotype itself: The germline gene is not matched at one end of the junction; a read error may be the cause. The CDR3 protein is CASRSGTGLWF. CDR3 nucleotide sequence: TGTGCCAGCAGGTCCGGGACAGGCCTTTGGTTC. The chain recombines TRBV11-3 with TRBJ2-1; the match to TRBD1 covers 8 bases. Germline V gene lookup returns CDR1 SGHNT and CDR2 YENEEA. The CDR3 has 11 residues.

This clonotype was recorded a few times. The chain joins TRBV7-9 to TRBJ2-3; D is unresolved. Trimming took off 1 base at V and 0 bases at J, with 8 bases between the two ends. The CDR3 consists of 15 residues. The germline gives CDR1 SEHNR, CDR2 FQNEAQ (reference sequence). The CDR3 region is CASSLVAASTDTQYF. As DNA, the CDR3 is TGTGCCAGCAGCTTAGTTGCGGCTAGCACAGATACGCAGTATTTT.

This clonotype was observed a handful of times. The rearrangement joins TRBV20-1 to TRBJ1-5; D is unresolved. Germline V lookup: CDR1 DFQATT, CDR2 SNEGSKA (reference sequence). With 2 bases removed from V and 2 bases from J, the gap between germline ends came to 13 bases. This CDR3 is 15 amino acids long. The CDR3 spells CSARTPLAGNQPQHF. The CDR3 DNA follows: TGCAGTGCTAGAACCCCGCTGGCGGGCAATCAGCCCCAGCATTTT.

The genes are TRBV5-1 and TRBJ2-7; D gene ambiguous. Germline CDR1 SGHRS, CDR2 YFSETQ. CDR3 size: 13 residues. V lost 0 bases to trimming and J lost 6 bases, with 10 bases between them. For the CDR3, the DNA is TGCGCCAGCAGCTTGGCCTCTTGGGGCGAGCAGTACTTC. This codes for CASSLASWGEQYF.

The rearrangement joins TRBV4-2 to TRBJ1-2; no firm D call. Germline-derived CDR1 and CDR2 are LGHNA and YNFKEQ. Trimming cost V 0 bases and J 2 bases, with 10 bases left between them. This CDR3 contains 15 residues. The CDR3 DNA is TGTGCCAGCAGCCAAGAAGGGAGGAACAACTATGGCTACACCTTC. Translation: CASSQEGRNNYGYTF.

This rearrangement joins TRBV30 to TRBJ1-1; D is unresolved. This CDR3 has 13 residues. Trimming stripped 0 bases from V and 2 bases from J, with 7 bases between. Germline CDR1 reads GTSNPN; CDR2 reads SVGIG (reference sequence). The CDR3 loop reads CAWSVGSNTEAFF. The DNA for the CDR3 is TGTGCCTGGAGTGTGGGCAGTAACACTGAAGCTTTCTTT.

This chain joins TRBV7-2 and TRBJ2-2; TRBD2 matches at 11 bases. CDR1 SGHTA and CDR2 FQGNSA come from the germline V gene. Germline trimming cut 2 bases from V and 4 bases from J; bases unmatched to any gene: 9. CDR3 length: 18 amino acids. Here the CDR3 reads CASSLLAGGPGGTGELFF. CDR3 in DNA: TGTGCCAGCAGCTTATTAGCGGGAGGGCCGGGTGGCACCGGGGAGCTGTTTTTT.

This clonotype was observed at least ten times. The DNA for the CDR3 is TGTGCCAGCAGCCCAGGGGGGTCGGGGGGCTACACAGATACGCAGTATTTT. It encodes CASSPGGSGGYTDTQYF. The V call is TRBV11-2, the J call TRBJ2-3; perhaps D is TRBD1 or TRBD2 (7 bases each). CDR3 length: 17 residues. Germline V gene sequence: CDR1 SGHAT, CDR2 FQNNGV. With 5 bases removed from V and 2 bases from J, the gap between germline ends came to 20 bases.

This clonotype was seen at least ten times. The chain carries TRBV7-2 and TRBJ1-2; TRBD1 matches at 8 bases. The V segment lost 6 bases and the J segment 2 bases; nucleotides outside the gene matches: 8. This CDR3 is 15 amino acids long. CDR1 SGHTA and CDR2 FQGNSA come from the germline V gene. The chain's CDR3 is CASSKTGGANYGYTF. The CDR3 DNA sequence: TGTGCCAGCAGTAAAACAGGGGGAGCCAACTATGGCTACACCTTC.

This clonotype was detected a few times. The V gene is TRBV3-1, the J gene TRBJ1-5; D unclear. Germline values: CDR1 LGHDT, CDR2 YNNKEL (reference sequence). The CDR3 runs to 12 residues. Trimming removed 0 bases from V and 9 bases from J, with 6 bases in between. In DNA form, the CDR3 reads TGTGCCAGCAGCCAAGACCGGGGGCCCCAGCATTTT. Its translation: CASSQDRGPQHF.

This clonotype has ten or more counts. V usage is TRBV7-3 and J usage is TRBJ2-1, with 9 bases identical to TRBD2. V shed 5 bases and J 2 bases; nucleotides not matched to a gene: 10. The CDR3 is made up of 17 amino acids. The germline V gene has CDR1 SGHTA and CDR2 FQGTGA. The CDR3 nucleotides are TGTGCCAGCAGCCCGTCTCTTGGCGGGGGGGCCTACAATGAGCAGTTCTTC. Its translation is CASSPSLGGGAYNEQFF.

The CDR3 reads CASSQRTIYNEQFF. The CDR3 DNA follows: TGTGCCAGCAGCCAGAGGACAATCTACAATGAGCAGTTCTTC. V usage is TRBV11-3 and J usage is TRBJ2-1; TRBD1 might be the D (5 bases). V lost 5 bases and J 3 bases, leaving 11 bases between the germline ends. Looked up from germline, CDR1 is SGHNT and CDR2 is YENEEA. CDR3 size: 14 residues. Drawing the rest from reference TRBV11-3 and TRBJ2-1, the complete variable domain is EAGVVQSPRYKIIEKKQPVAFWCNPISGHNTLYWYLQNLGQGPELLIRYENEEAVDDSQLPKDRFSAERLKGVDSTLKIQPAELGDSAVYLCASSQRTIYNEQFFGPGTRLTVL.

There are a few counts of this clonotype. The chain joins TRBV3-1 to TRBJ2-1; 7 bases match TRBD1. The CDR3 totals 15 residues. Germline CDR1 is LGHDT and CDR2 is YNNKEL (reference sequence). Germline trimming cut 4 bases from V and 1 base from J; bases unmatched to any gene: 4. CDR3 residues: CASSRQGQSYNEQFF. As DNA, the CDR3 is TGTGCCAGCAGCCGACAGGGTCAATCCTACAATGAGCAGTTCTTC.

The table lists this clonotype with a few counts. The chain joins TRBV12-3 or TRBV12-4 to TRBJ1-2; 8 nucleotides line up with TRBD1. V was pared by 7 bases and J by 7 bases, with 11 bases of the junction left unmatched. This CDR3 comprises 14 residues. The CDR3 DNA is TGTGCCAGCACCCTTGGCGGCAGGGGGCCTGGCTACACCTTC. Its translation is CASTLGGRGPGYTF.

The gene calls are TRBV6-2 or TRBV6-3 and TRBJ1-5; D remains unclear. Germline V gene lookup returns CDR1 MNHEY and CDR2 SVGEGT. V gave up 5 bases and J gave up 4 bases, with 15 bases separating them. This CDR3 is built from 15 residues. The CDR3 DNA is TGTGCCAGCAGTCCCGCGGCAGGTTTTAATCAGCCCCAGCATTTT. Translating gives CASSPAAGFNQPQHF.